This passage covers 20 T cell receptor beta chains from one sample sequenced in a study of blood T cell repertoires in COVID-19. Only in-frame clones appear in the TCRdb table, and some are missing; sequencing was by immunoSEQ multiplex PCR. The profile shows hundreds of thousands of clones, around 89% of them singletons. Sequencing input: PBMCs or T cells enriched from blood (not recorded which). Every receptor here comes from a woman aged 40 to 50 who had recovered from COVID-19.

A single count supports this clone. The V call is TRBV18, the J call TRBJ1-3; D is unresolved. Germline-derived CDR1 and CDR2 are KGHSH and LQKENI. Trimming cost V 3 bases and J 4 bases, with 7 bases left between them. CDR3 length equals 13 residues. CDR3 sequence reads: CASSPGRGNTIYF. CDR3 DNA: TGTGCCAGCTCACCCGGCAGGGGAAACACCATATATTTT.

V gene TRBV6-4 combines with J gene TRBJ2-7; a weak D match, TRBD2 (6 bases). Germline V gives CDR1 MRHNA, CDR2 SNTAGT. V shed 2 bases and J shed 5 bases, with 22 bases lying between them. The CDR3 is 17 amino acids. CDR3: CASSDEPPRREIHEQYF. In DNA form, the CDR3 reads TGTGCCAGCAGTGACGAGCCGCCTCGGCGGGAAATCCACGAGCAGTACTTC.

The rearrangement uses TRBV2 and TRBJ1-1; 8 bases fit TRBD1. The trim removed 6 bases at V and 1 base at J, leaving 4 bases unmatched. Germline V gene sequence: CDR1 SNHLY, CDR2 FYNNEI. This CDR3 is 14 amino acids long. The CDR3 is CASRTGATNTEAFF. The CDR3 DNA sequence: TGTGCCAGCAGGACAGGGGCAACGAACACTGAAGCTTTCTTT.

This chain's CDR3 is CASSLSMGGFETQYF. The DNA of the CDR3 is TGCGCCAGCAGCCTTTCGATGGGGGGGTTTGAGACCCAGTACTTC. The chain joins TRBV4-1 to TRBJ2-5; 7 bases map to TRBD2. This CDR3 contains 15 residues. Germline V lookup: CDR1 MGHRA, CDR2 YSYEKL. Germline trimming cut 4 bases from V and 5 bases from J; bases unmatched to any gene: 10.

This sequence joins TRBV7-9 and TRBJ1-6, with 10 bases lining up with TRBD1. The V gene's germline CDR1 is SEHNR and CDR2 FQNEAQ (reference sequence). The CDR3 totals 15 residues. V shed 3 bases and J 9 bases; nucleotides not matched to a gene: 5. CDR3 sequence reads: CASSLTGQGISPLHF. CDR3 DNA: TGTGCCAGCAGCTTGACGGGACAGGGGATTTCACCCCTCCACTTT.

The chain joins TRBV28 to TRBJ2-1, with 9 positions matching TRBD2. J gave up 2 bases and V 2 bases, and 1 base lay outside the gene matches. The CDR3 extends over 15 amino acids. Germline CDR1 MDHEN, CDR2 SYDVKM. The CDR3 DNA follows: TGTGCCAGCAGTTTACTAGCGGGAACCTACAATGAGCAGTTCTTC. Residues: CASSLLAGTYNEQFF.

The chain joins TRBV7-9 to TRBJ2-2; D is perhaps TRBD1 (5 bases). Germline CDR1 SEHNR, CDR2 FQNEAQ (reference sequence). This CDR3 is 13 amino acids long. Between the trimmed V and J ends, which lost 8 bases and 6 bases, there was a span of 13 bases. The CDR3 sequence: CASQVQGAGELFF. CDR3 coding DNA: TGTGCCAGCCAGGTCCAGGGCGCCGGGGAGCTGTTTTTT.

The chain employs TRBV9 and TRBJ2-6, with TRBD1 as a possible D gene (5 bases). Germline V gives CDR1 SGDLS, CDR2 YYNGEE. The ends were cut back, 2 bases at V and 3 bases at J, with 9 bases in the middle. This CDR3 comprises 15 residues. CDR3 loop: CASSVSGFGANVLTF. Written as DNA, the CDR3 is TGTGCCAGCAGCGTCTCAGGGTTTGGGGCCAACGTCCTGACTTTC. Complete variable domain (other parts from reference TRBV9 and TRBJ2-6): DSGVTQTPKHLITATGQRVTLRCSPRSGDLSVYWYQQSLDQGLQFLIQYYNGEERAKGNILERFSAQQFPDLHSELNLSSLELGDSALYFCASSVSGFGANVLTFGAGSRLTVL.

The V and J genes are TRBV7-9 and TRBJ2-7; D possibly corresponds to TRBD2 (5 bases). CDR1 and CDR2 from the germline V gene are SEHNR and FQNEAQ (reference sequence). Trimming removed 8 bases from V and 5 bases from J, with 16 bases in between. CDR3 length: 13 amino acids. CDR3 sequence: CASEGEIPHEQYF. CDR3 sequence (DNA): TGTGCCAGCGAGGGAGAGATCCCCCACGAGCAGTACTTC.

The chain recombines TRBV13 with TRBJ1-3; D not resolved. There are 14 residues in the CDR3. V was pared by 6 bases and J by 2 bases, with 11 bases between. Germline V lookup: CDR1 PRHDT, CDR2 FYEKMQ (reference sequence). The CDR3 bases are TGTGCCAGCAGACCGACGGGGACTGGAAACACCATATATTTT. Translated: CASRPTGTGNTIYF. Drawing the rest from reference TRBV13 and TRBJ1-3, the complete variable domain is AAGVIQSPRHLIKEKRETATLKCYPIPRHDTVYWYQQGPGQDPQFLISFYEKMQSDKGSIPDRFSAQQFSDYHSELNMSSLELGDSALYFCASRPTGTGNTIYFGEGSWLTVV.

This sequence joins TRBV27 and TRBJ2-7, with 8 bases that match TRBD2. The CDR3 extends over 12 amino acids. CDR1 and CDR2 from the germline V gene are MNHEY and SMNVEV (reference sequence). Losses at the gene ends were 8 bases for V and 2 bases for J; bases not matched to a gene: 2. CDR3 sequence (DNA): TGTGCCAGCTCGGGACTAGCCTACGAGCAGTACTTC. This codes for CASSGLAYEQYF.

The chain is built from TRBV30 and TRBJ2-6, with no clear D. This CDR3 region has 15 residues. The V end was cut by 2 bases, the J end by 0 bases, with 8 bases between. CDR1 GTSNPN and CDR2 SVGIG come from the germline V gene (reference sequence). CDR3 bases: TGTGCCTGGAGTTACAGCTTCTCTGGGGCCAACGTCCTGACTTTC. This translates into CAWSYSFSGANVLTF.

The chain carries TRBV29-1 and TRBJ2-1; possible D gene TRBD1, 6 bases. The length of the CDR3 is 11 residues. Deletions cut 6 bases from V and 5 bases from J, with 8 bases between. CDR1 is SQVTM, CDR2 ANQGSEA, per germline. The CDR3 loop reads CSVWDNNEQFF. The CDR3 nucleotides are TGCAGCGTATGGGACAACAATGAGCAGTTCTTC.

V usage is TRBV29-1 and J usage is TRBJ1-1, with D perhaps TRBD1 (6 bases). This CDR3 region has 14 residues. Germline V gene data show CDR1 as SQVTM and CDR2 as ANQGSEA. V lost 2 bases to trimming and J lost 0 bases, with 10 bases between them. The CDR3 coding sequence is TGCAGCGTTGAAAACAGGGACCTGAACACTGAAGCTTTCTTT. The encoded protein is CSVENRDLNTEAFF.

This clone came up a few times. The chain is built from TRBV10-3 and TRBJ1-4; the match to TRBD1 covers 8 bases. From germline, CDR1 is ENHRY and CDR2 SYGVKD. The length of the CDR3 is 15 residues. V was pared by 6 bases and J by 8 bases, with 11 bases of the junction left unmatched. The DNA of the CDR3 is TGTGCCATCAGCGCATCCGGGACAGGAGGGGAAAAACTGTTTTTT. Translated: CAISASGTGGEKLFF.

V gene TRBV4-1 combines with J gene TRBJ2-7, with 11 bases matching TRBD2. This CDR3 contains 16 residues. J lost 6 bases, V lost 0 bases, and 7 bases had no gene match. Germline V gene data show CDR1 as MGHRA and CDR2 as YSYEKL. The CDR3 DNA reads as TGCGCCAGCAGCCAAGAAGGACTAGCGGGTAAGAGCGAGCAGTACTTC. Protein: CASSQEGLAGKSEQYF.

The V gene is TRBV30, the J gene TRBJ2-1; 13 nucleotides line up with TRBD2. The CDR3 is 15 amino acids. V lost 0 bases, J lost 8 bases, and 4 bases stayed unmatched. Germline V lookup: CDR1 GTSNPN, CDR2 SVGIG (reference sequence). The CDR3 is CAWSVGLAGEDEQFF. CDR3 bases: TGTGCCTGGAGTGTAGGACTAGCGGGAGAGGATGAGCAGTTCTTC.

This clone was detected only once. CDR3 nucleotides: TGTGCCAGCAGATCCCAGGGATTACTAAACAATGAGCAGTTCTTC. Translated, it gives CASRSQGLLNNEQFF. The chain couples TRBV7-2 to TRBJ2-1, with D perhaps matching TRBD1 (5 bases). Germline assignment: CDR1 SGHTA and CDR2 FQGNSA. The V and J ends lost 6 bases and 5 bases respectively, with 17 bases between them. This CDR3 spans 15 amino acids.

The J gene is TRBJ1-3, the V gene TRBV6-5; no clear D. The CDR3 runs to 14 residues. Trimming took off 4 bases at V and 4 bases at J, with 11 bases between the two ends. The germline gives CDR1 MNHEY, CDR2 SVGAGI. The CDR3 DNA is TGTGCCAGCAGTTTATCCGGGATCGGAAACACCATATATTTT. This encodes CASSLSGIGNTIYF.

The chain combines TRBV2 with TRBJ1-6, with D possibly being TRBD1 (5 bases). The V end lost 11 bases, the J end lost 9 bases, and 20 bases lay between the germline ends. Germline loops: CDR1 SNHLY, CDR2 FYNNEI. This CDR3 has 14 amino acids. CDR3 bases: TGTGCCGGGTATAGTGGGGGACTGGGTTCACCCCTCCACTTT. Amino acid sequence: CAGYSGGLGSPLHF. The full variable domain, with the rest looked up from reference TRBV2 and TRBJ1-6, is EPEVTQTPSHQVTQMGQEVILRCVPISNHLYFYWYRQILGQKVEFLVSFYNNEISEKSEIFDDQFSVERPDGSNFTLKIRSTKLEDSAMYFCAGYSGGLGSPLHFGNGTRLTVT.